This TCR beta chain was identified during a study of spatial heterogeneity in lung cancer. Study-level information: Detection consistently captured more beta-chain sequences than alpha-chain sequences.

Regarding time point: sample taken at primary tumor resection. The donor population consisted of approximately 70 patients with untreated, early-stage non-small cell lung cancer. The sequenced material consisted of unsorted whole RNA from tumor, nontumor lung or frozen PBMC. By sample share, this clonotype is medium-sized. Individually, TCR cDNA molecules were each labelled with a unique molecular identifier. TCRdb itself ran the 5' RACE reads through MiXCR, one entry per CDR3 protein. The sample has thousands of distinct CDR3 sequences, roughly 9.8% seen once. This CDR3 spans 15 amino acids. The germline CDR1 and CDR2 sequences are SGHAT and FQNNGV. The junction had 10 bases not matched to a gene; V was cut back by 5 bases and J by 4 bases.

The specimen was normal lung tissue next to the tumor, collected at surgery. The chain has TRBV11-2 and TRBJ1-2; 7 nucleotides align to TRBD1. This receptor was taken from a male donor with early-stage non-small cell lung cancer. The CDR3 DNA is TGTGCCAGCAGCCTTAACGAGGGACAGATCTATGGCTACACCTTC. Translating it yields CASSLNEGQIYGYTF. The entire variable domain, with the rest obtained from reference TRBV11-2 and TRBJ1-2, is as follows: EAGVAQSPRYKIIEKRQSVAFWCNPISGHATLYWYQQILGQGPKLLIQFQNNGVVDDSQLPKDRFSAERLKGVDSTLKIQPAKLEDSAVYLCASSLNEGQIYGYTFGSGTRLTVV.